The rows below give T cell receptor beta chains drawn from one sample of a study of OX40 agonist ivuxolimab in advanced cancers. The assay was immunoSEQ multiplex PCR, and TCRdb's table has in-frame clones only and misses some. The sample holds approximately 16,000 clones; approximately 85% are singletons and the top ten take roughly 29%. The specimen comprised CD4+ or CD8+ T cells sorted from blood, sampled in a trial of the OX40 agonist ivuxolimab. Source of these receptors: an adult with an advanced solid tumor such as melanoma, head and neck, liver or kidney cancer. Both conserved end residues are part of each CDR3. D genes are given only for firm matches. Size tells how often a clone was seen (once, few, many) or the class of an expanded clone, and some rows leave it out.

D gene | clone size | J gene | V gene | CDR3 DNA | CDR3 protein
. | . | TRBJ2-5 | TRBV7-9 | TGTGCCAGCAGCCCCGACAGAGAGCGGGAGACCCAGTACTTC | CASSPDRERETQYF
. | . | TRBJ1-5 | TRBV6-4 | TGTGCCAGCAGTGACTCGGCAGGGGGCAATCAGCCCCAGCATTTT | CASSDSAGGNQPQHF
TRBD2 | once | TRBJ2-7 | TRBV13 | TGTGCCAGCAGCCCAAGCGGGACGACCTACGAGCAGTACTTC | CASSPSGTTYEQYF
. | . | TRBJ2-5 | TRBV27 | TGTGCCAGCAGTTCGATTGCTCCACCCGGGGAGACCCAGTACTTC | CASSSIAPPGETQYF
TRBD1 | once | TRBJ2-2 | TRBV27 | TGTGCCAGCAGTTGGACAGGGTCGGGGGAGCTGTTTTTT | CASSWTGSGELFF
. | . | TRBJ2-1 | TRBV7-7 | TGTGCTAGCAGCTTAGAGTGGGGACGGGACAATGAGCAGTTCTTC | CASSLEWGRDNEQFF
. | . | TRBJ2-4 | TRBV5-5 | TGTGCCAGCAGCCTGGGTAAGGCCAAAAACATTCAGTACTTC | CASSLGKAKNIQYF
. | . | TRBJ1-5 | TRBV2 | TGTGCCAGCACCGTGGGCAATCAGCCCCAGCATTTT | CASTVGNQPQHF
. | . | TRBJ2-3 | TRBV28 | TGTGCCAGCAGTTACGGCACTAGCACAGATACGCAGTATTTT | CASSYGTSTDTQYF
TRBD2 | . | TRBJ2-2 | TRBV5-4 | TGTGCCAGCAGCTTGCCCGGGACTAGCGGGCCCACCGGGGAGCTGTTTTTT | CASSLPGTSGPTGELFF
. | . | TRBJ2-4 | TRBV7-8 | TGTGCCAGCAGCTGGAGCAGGGACCAAACGGGCAAAAACATTCAGTACTTC | CASSWSRDQTGKNIQYF
. | once | TRBJ1-1 | TRBV5-8 | TGTGCCAGCAGCTTGTCAGGGGTTGCGAACACTGAAGCTTTCTTT | CASSLSGVANTEAFF
. | . | TRBJ2-1 | TRBV14 | TGTGCCAGCAGCCAAGAAAGCGGGTCTCCCTACAATGAGCAGTTCTTC | CASSQESGSPYNEQFF
. | . | TRBJ2-3 | TRBV9 | TGTGCCAGCAGCGTAGAAGGGAACCCGATCACAGATACGCAGTATTTT | CASSVEGNPITDTQYF
. | . | TRBJ2-3 | TRBV5-8 | TGTGCCAGCAGCTTTGGCACAGATACGCAGTATTTT | CASSFGTDTQYF
. | . | TRBJ1-2 | TRBV7-8 | TGTGCCAGCAGCTTTAAGGGTGGCTACACCTTC | CASSFKGGYTF
. | . | TRBJ1-3 | TRBV11-2 | TGTGCCAGCAGCCCCTCCCCACATAGCGGAAACACCATATATTTT | CASSPSPHSGNTIYF
TRBD1 | . | TRBJ2-3 | TRBV30 | TGTGCCTGGAGTGGGGGGACAGTGGGGCAGTATTTT | CAWSGGTVGQYF
TRBD2 | . | TRBJ2-7 | TRBV7-6 | TGTGCCAGCAGCTTCGTAGCGGGGGCGGGGGACGAGCAGTACTTC | CASSFVAGAGDEQYF
. | few | TRBJ2-5 | TRBV29-1 | TGCAGCGTTGAAAGAAAGACCCAGTACTTC | CSVERKTQYF
. | . | TRBJ1-1 | TRBV4-1 | TGCGCCAGCAGTCCTGGGGGCCGCGCTGAAGCTTTCTTT | CASSPGGRAEAFF
. | once | TRBJ1-4 | TRBV7-8 | TGTGCCACTAGTTCCGGCCCTAATGAAAAACTGTTTTTT | CATSSGPNEKLFF